These 25 T cell receptor beta chains were all obtained from the same sample, sequenced in a study of cytomegalovirus exposure and HLA in healthy donors. PCR involved 60 Vbeta and 13 Jbeta primers. Sequenced by immunoSEQ multiplex PCR; TCRdb stores in-frame clones only, minus some. The sample holds under 200,000 clones, around 78% seen once. The source material was PBMCs. The receptors shown here come from a man aged 30 to 45 in good health and CMV-seronegative.

The V call is TRBV10-3, the J call TRBJ1-1; perhaps TRBD1 as D (5 bases). Germline lookup yields CDR1 ENHRY and CDR2 SYGVKD. This CDR3 region has 14 residues. V was pared by 4 bases and J by 1 base, with 10 bases between. The CDR3 is CAISAQAANTEAFF. The CDR3, as DNA: TGTGCCATCAGTGCACAGGCCGCGAACACTGAAGCTTTCTTT.

The chain uses TRBV7-3 and TRBJ2-1; TRBD2 matches 12 bases. Per germline, CDR1 SGHTA and CDR2 FQGTGA. This CDR3 spans 17 amino acids. Trimming cost V 5 bases and J 2 bases; bases outside gene matches: 7. The CDR3 coding sequence is TGTGCCAGCAGCGCCGAGACTAGCGGGAGTACCTACAATGAGCAGTTCTTC. As protein: CASSAETSGSTYNEQFF.

This clone has a single count. This chain connects TRBV7-3 to TRBJ2-3, with TRBD2 identical over 9 bases. Germline V gene data show CDR1 as SGHTA and CDR2 as FQGTGA. The CDR3 is 15 residues long. The ends lost 2 bases at V and 0 bases at J; junction bases unmatched: 0. CDR3 in amino acids: CASSLLAGSTDTQYF. DNA of the CDR3: TGTGCCAGCAGCTTACTAGCGGGGAGCACAGATACGCAGTATTTT.

This clone has more than one count but fewer than ten. V is TRBV2 and J is TRBJ2-7; 7 nucleotides agree with TRBD1. V shed 2 bases and J 6 bases; nucleotides not matched to a gene: 7. Germline V CDR1 and CDR2: SNHLY, FYNNEI. The CDR3 runs to 14 residues. The chain's CDR3 is CASSEIGGASEQYF. The CDR3 region has the DNA TGTGCCAGCAGTGAAATAGGGGGCGCGTCCGAGCAGTACTTC. The whole variable domain, filled in from reference TRBV2 and TRBJ2-7, reads EPEVTQTPSHQVTQMGQEVILRCVPISNHLYFYWYRQILGQKVEFLVSFYNNEISEKSEIFDDQFSVERPDGSNFTLKIRSTKLEDSAMYFCASSEIGGASEQYFGPGTRLTVT.

V gene TRBV11-3 combines with J gene TRBJ2-1; the D gene is possibly TRBD2 (6 bases). CDR1 and CDR2 from the germline V gene are SGHNT and YENEEA. The V end lost 2 bases, the J end lost 8 bases, and 13 bases lay between the germline ends. The CDR3 sequence is 14 residues long. The CDR3: CASSLRASAHEQFF. In DNA, the CDR3 is TGTGCCAGCAGCTTAAGGGCTAGCGCCCATGAGCAGTTCTTC.

The rearrangement joins TRBV29-1 to TRBJ1-1, with a possible D match to TRBD1 (6 bases). Per germline, CDR1 SQVTM and CDR2 ANQGSEA. The CDR3 contains 13 residues. V was clipped by 5 bases and J by 0 bases, with 10 bases between them. The CDR3 loop reads CSVMGHLNTEAFF. The DNA of the CDR3 is TGCAGCGTTATGGGACACCTGAACACTGAAGCTTTCTTT. The full variable domain, in which reference TRBV29-1 and TRBJ1-1 provide the parts outside the CDR3, is SAVISQKPSRDICQRGTSLTIQCQVDSQVTMMFWYRQQPGQSLTLIATANQGSEATYESGFVIDKFPISRPNLTFSTLTVSNMSPEDSSIYLCSVMGHLNTEAFFGQGTRLTVV.

This clone has a single count. The chain combines TRBV5-4 with TRBJ1-4; D is undetermined. This CDR3 comprises 15 residues. In germline, CDR1 is SGHNT, CDR2 YYREEE (reference sequence). Trimming left V 0 bases short and J 5 bases short, with 11 bases between. Here the CDR3 reads CASSLGRTENEKLFF. In nucleotides, the CDR3 is TGTGCCAGCAGCTTGGGGCGGACTGAGAATGAAAAACTGTTTTTT.

The J gene is TRBJ1-4, the V gene TRBV5-1; D might be TRBD1 (6 bases). Germline-derived CDR1 and CDR2 are SGHRS and YFSETQ. V lost 3 bases to trimming and J lost 3 bases, with 12 bases between them. This CDR3 comprises 15 residues. CDR3 nucleotides: TGCGCCAGCAGCTGGGGACAATCGGCTAATGAAAAACTGTTTTTT. Translating it yields CASSWGQSANEKLFF.

V is TRBV5-6 and J is TRBJ1-1; D is ambiguous. This CDR3 has 15 amino acids. V shed 4 bases and J shed 4 bases, with 17 bases lying between them. CDR1 is SGHDT, CDR2 YYEEEE, per germline. For the CDR3, the DNA is TGTGCCAGCAGCCTTGCAGTGCTCCGCGGCACTGAAGCTTTCTTT. Amino acids: CASSLAVLRGTEAFF.

The CDR3 loop reads CASSLGTSGSYEQYF. CDR3 nucleotide sequence: TGTGCCAGCAGCTTAGGGACTAGCGGGAGTTACGAGCAGTACTTC. This rearrangement joins TRBV11-3 to TRBJ2-7; 13 positions match TRBD2. V gave up 1 base and J gave up 4 bases; unmatched junction bases: 1. The CDR3 extends over 15 amino acids. Germline-derived CDR1 and CDR2 are SGHNT and YENEEA.

The rearrangement joins TRBV5-1 to TRBJ1-1; D not resolved. V lost 3 bases, J lost 5 bases, and 17 bases lay in between. Germline V gene lookup returns CDR1 SGHRS and CDR2 YFSETQ. CDR3 size: 15 residues. The chain's CDR3 is CASSSGATRGTEAFF. The CDR3 region has the DNA TGCGCCAGCAGCTCGGGTGCTACCCGAGGTACTGAAGCTTTCTTT.

The chain couples TRBV15 to TRBJ1-1; D not certain. Trimming removed 0 bases from V and 0 bases from J, with 8 bases in between. CDR3 length equals 15 residues. The V gene's germline CDR1 is LNHNV and CDR2 YYDKDF (reference sequence). The CDR3 region has the DNA TGTGCCACCAGCAGAGAACGGGGTTTGAACACTGAAGCTTTCTTT. It specifies CATSRERGLNTEAFF. The full variable domain, in which reference TRBV15 and TRBJ1-1 provide the parts outside the CDR3, is DAMVIQNPRYQVTQFGKPVTLSCSQTLNHNVMYWYQQKSSQAPKLLFHYYDKDFNNEADTPDNFQSRRPNTSFCFLDIRSPGLGDTAMYLCATSRERGLNTEAFFGQGTRLTVV.

The chain has TRBV27 and TRBJ1-1; TRBD1 agrees at 10 bases. The CDR3 is 17 residues long. Germline assignment: CDR1 MNHEY and CDR2 SMNVEV (reference sequence). V was pared by 8 bases and J by 0 bases, with 12 bases of the junction left unmatched. This CDR3 is CASGLGTGEPMNTEAFF. The CDR3, as DNA: TGTGCCAGCGGGTTGGGGACAGGGGAACCAATGAACACTGAAGCTTTCTTT.

This sequence joins TRBV11-2 and TRBJ2-7; D unresolved. This CDR3 region has 12 residues. CDR1 and CDR2 (germline): SGHAT, FQNNGV. Trimming took 0 bases from V and 6 from J, leaving 6 bases between them. The CDR3: CASSLDSLEQYF. The CDR3 DNA follows: TGTGCCAGCAGCTTAGACTCCCTCGAGCAGTACTTC.

This chain joins TRBV7-3 and TRBJ1-2, with D uncertain. Germline V gene data show CDR1 as SGHTA and CDR2 as FQGTGA. Trimming removed 5 bases at V and 7 bases at J, with 8 bases between. CDR3 length: 11 amino acids. CDR3 region: CASSQEPGYTF. In DNA, the CDR3 is TGTGCCAGCAGCCAGGAACCTGGCTACACCTTC.

The chain is built from TRBV27 and TRBJ2-3; weak D call: TRBD1 (6 bases). Germline CDR1 is MNHEY and CDR2 is SMNVEV (reference sequence). The germline V and J ends were trimmed by 5 bases and 4 bases, with 16 bases remaining between them. The CDR3 is made up of 15 amino acids. CDR3 coding DNA: TGTGCCAGCAGTCCACAACAGGGCCCCCCAGATACGCAGTATTTT. Protein product: CASSPQQGPPDTQYF.

The chain recombines TRBV7-3 with TRBJ2-6; TRBD1 might be the D (6 bases). The germline gives CDR1 SGHTA, CDR2 FQGTGA. The CDR3 has 18 amino acids. V was cut by 1 base and J by 0 bases, with 13 bases left in between. The DNA for the CDR3 is TGTGCCAGCAGCTTAAAGGTGGGGGCTCTCTCTGGGGCCAACGTCCTGACTTTC. This sequence encodes CASSLKVGALSGANVLTF.

The gene calls are TRBV5-1 and TRBJ2-7; 11 nucleotides agree with TRBD2. The CDR3 sequence is 15 residues long. Unmatched junction bases numbered 5, after V lost 3 bases and J lost 3 bases. The germline V gene encodes CDR1 SGHRS and CDR2 YFSETQ. The CDR3 protein is CASSSTGTSGYEQYF. DNA of the CDR3: TGCGCCAGCAGCTCGACCGGGACTAGCGGCTACGAGCAGTACTTC.

The V call is TRBV28, the J call TRBJ1-2; 8 bases match TRBD1. Trimming took 5 bases from V and 2 from J; bases not matched to a gene: 1. From germline, CDR1 is MDHEN and CDR2 SYDVKM. This CDR3 spans 13 amino acids. CDR3 amino acids: CASSRTGNYGYTF. CDR3 nucleotides: TGTGCCAGCAGTCGGACAGGGAACTATGGCTACACCTTC.

CDR3: CAWSSGRSHEQFF. Written as DNA, the CDR3 is TGTGCCTGGAGTAGCGGGAGGTCACATGAGCAGTTCTTC. The rearrangement joins TRBV30 to TRBJ2-1; 9 bases line up with TRBD2. V shed 2 bases and J 8 bases; nucleotides not matched to a gene: 4. The CDR3 runs 13 residues. In germline, CDR1 is GTSNPN, CDR2 SVGIG (reference sequence). The full variable domain, completed using reference TRBV30 and TRBJ2-1, is SQTIHQWPATLVQPVGSPLSLECTVEGTSNPNLYWYRQAAGRGLQLLFYSVGIGQISSEVPQNLSASRPQDRQFILSSKKLLLSDSGFYLCAWSSGRSHEQFFGPGTRLTVL.

V usage is TRBV30 and J usage is TRBJ2-7, with D maybe TRBD2 (6 bases). The CDR3 runs to 13 residues. V lost 0 bases to trimming and J lost 6 bases, with 12 bases between them. Germline loops: CDR1 GTSNPN, CDR2 SVGIG (reference sequence). The chain's CDR3 is CAWSVAGTGEQYF. CDR3 coding DNA: TGTGCCTGGAGTGTGGCGGGAACGGGCGAGCAGTACTTC.

The rearrangement links TRBV5-5 to TRBJ1-1, with 8 bases identical to TRBD1. This CDR3 spans 14 amino acids. Germline V CDR1 and CDR2: SGHKS, YYEKEE (reference sequence). Unmatched junction bases numbered 4, after V lost 5 bases and J lost 1 base. CDR3 DNA sequence: TGTGCCAGCAGAGGACAGGGTACGAACACTGAAGCTTTCTTT. Translated: CASRGQGTNTEAFF.

This rearrangement joins TRBV4-1 to TRBJ2-5, with TRBD1 matching 7 bases. V was pared by 2 bases and J by 9 bases, with 15 bases of the junction left unmatched. CDR1 is MGHRA, CDR2 YSYEKL, per germline. CDR3 size: 16 residues. The CDR3 sequence is CASSQSTSTGFGSQYF. In DNA, the CDR3 is TGCGCCAGCAGCCAATCGACCTCGACAGGGTTTGGCTCCCAGTACTTC.

The chain is built from TRBV5-1 and TRBJ1-2, with D tentatively TRBD1 (6 bases). This CDR3 is 16 amino acids long. The V and J ends lost 3 bases and 5 bases respectively, with 20 bases between them. Germline lookup yields CDR1 SGHRS and CDR2 YFSETQ. The CDR3 region is CASSSAPYREEYGYTF. CDR3 coding DNA: TGCGCCAGCAGCTCCGCCCCGTACAGGGAAGAATATGGCTACACCTTC.

The rearrangement uses TRBV6-1 and TRBJ2-5; 9 bases map to TRBD2. This CDR3 has 14 residues. CDR1 and CDR2 from the germline V gene are MNHNS and SASEGT. After removal of 4 bases from V and 3 bases from J, the junction contained 3 bases not matched to a gene. As DNA, the CDR3 is TGTGCCAGCAGTGGGGGACTAGCTAAAGAGACCCAGTACTTC. Protein sequence: CASSGGLAKETQYF.